This TCR beta chain emerged from a study of blood T cell repertoires in COVID-19 (dated by TCRdb to about 2020). Study-level background: Collaborator samples came from the United States, Italy and Spain and covered acute and convalescent phases of COVID-19. The material from the prospective study consisted of cDNA or gDNA derived from T cells, B-cell-depleted T cells, or PBMCs. The dataset comprised deeply sampled blood TCRbeta repertoires from subjects exposed to, actively infected with, or recovered from COVID-19. The repertoires were made available in a free public database intended to serve as a resource for research on the immune response to SARS-CoV-2. The samples were drawn from the first 160 participants of the ongoing ImmuneRACE study and from 1,254 subjects provided by 6 global collaborators. Sample metadata almost always included a de-identified subject ID, COVID-19 status, age in years and sex. Where available, HLA class I and class II types were obtained from metadata supplied by the sample provider rather than from assay-based typing.

TCRbeta CDR3 regions were amplified from genomic DNA using the immunoSEQ Assay, a bias-controlled multiplex PCR. Concerning the study's data processing: The number of nucleated cells in each sample was estimated from the amplification of reference gene primers within the assay. To quantify the absolute abundance of each unique TCRbeta CDR3 rearrangement, sequence reads were collapsed and filtered. For each sample, productive Simpson clonality was calculated as the square root of Simpson's diversity index across productive rearrangements. Drawn from immuneACCESS, this table holds only the in-frame rearrangements with V and J called that TCRdb kept. Clones are partly lost; checked studies trace under half to an unresolved V gene and leave the rest unexplained. That table furnishes V, J and clone size, whereas the DNA furnished D and trimming. The sample data list approximately 300,000 clones, and about 86% of these were observed just once. Approximately 14% of the sample is in the top ten clones.

The CDR3 has 15 amino acids, counting the end cysteine and phenylalanine. Only CDR3 DNA remains: 45 bases, in frame from the first base. Germline trimming: 0 bases from V, 4 bases from J; junction bases outside gene matches: 5. CDR1 and CDR2, per the germline V gene, are SGHDT and YYEEEE. On this clone itself: This receptor's antigen is unknown. No quality values exist for individual bases; no much larger clone is one base distant.

One collaborating source in Seattle enrolled patients while the patients were actively infected and followed the patients over time throughout the course of disease. Each collaborating institution followed its own protocols to collect whole blood in K2EDTA tubes. Collaborator samples were shipped for TCRbeta analysis as frozen whole blood, isolated PBMCs, or DNA extracted from either sample type. The full study reports these points: Clinical and demographic metadata were provided uncurated, with the amount varying by source and participant.

The chain links TRBV5-6 with TRBJ1-2; TRBD1 aligns with 8 central bases. This sequence was found in a person aged 65-85 years with COVID-19, enrolled during active disease. Sequences were obtained from peripheral blood. The bases are TGTGCCAGCAGCTTGGATCCAGGGGGCATCTATGGCTACACCTTC. Its translation is CASSLDPGGIYGYTF.